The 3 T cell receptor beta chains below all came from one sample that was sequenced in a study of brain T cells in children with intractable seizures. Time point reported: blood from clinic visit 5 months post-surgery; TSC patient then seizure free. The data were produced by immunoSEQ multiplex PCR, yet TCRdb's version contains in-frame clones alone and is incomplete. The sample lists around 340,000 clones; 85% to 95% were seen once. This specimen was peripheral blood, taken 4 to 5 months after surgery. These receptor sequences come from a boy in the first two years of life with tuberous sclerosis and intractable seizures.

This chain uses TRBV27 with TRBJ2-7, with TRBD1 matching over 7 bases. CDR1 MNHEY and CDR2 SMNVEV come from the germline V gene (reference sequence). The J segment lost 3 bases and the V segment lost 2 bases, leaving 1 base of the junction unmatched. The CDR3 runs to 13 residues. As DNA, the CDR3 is TGTGCCAGCAGTTTACAGGGGGACTACGAGCAGTACTTC. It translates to CASSLQGDYEQYF.

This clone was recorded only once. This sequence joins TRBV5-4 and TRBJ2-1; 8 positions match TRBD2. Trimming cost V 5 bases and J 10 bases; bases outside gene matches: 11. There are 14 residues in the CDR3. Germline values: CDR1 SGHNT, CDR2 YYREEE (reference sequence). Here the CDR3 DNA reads TGTGCCAGCAGTTCAAGCGGGAGAGTACGGGAGCAGTTCTTC. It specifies CASSSSGRVREQFF.

The CDR3 DNA reads as TGTGCCAGCAGCTCCCCAGCTGGGACTGAAGCTTTCTTT. Protein sequence: CASSSPAGTEAFF. The V and J genes are TRBV7-9 and TRBJ1-1; D gene unclear. Germline CDR1 and CDR2: SEHNR and FQNEAQ (reference sequence). Trimming stripped 4 bases from V and 5 bases from J, with 11 bases between. The CDR3 has 13 residues.